This TCR beta chain was captured in a study of beta chain features in type 1 diabetes. At the level of the study: Over all samples combined, some 110 million sorted cells were examined.

Sorting produced populations that all topped 98% purity. Sequencing targeted expressed TCRB transcripts, as all isolated RNA had been reverse transcribed. Sequenced by immunoSEQ multiplex PCR; TCRdb stores in-frame clones only, minus some. The table has 860,000 or so clones, about 17% seen once. The germline V and J ends were trimmed by 1 base and 6 bases, with 16 bases remaining between them. The CDR3 contains 15 residues. Germline V lookup: CDR1 SGHAT, CDR2 FQNNGV. Sequenced: naive CD4+ T cells from blood. This sequence joins TRBV11-2 and TRBJ2-7; D may correspond to TRBD1 or TRBD2 (5 bases each). The sequence was obtained from a woman between 18 and 29 years old in good health. CDR3 protein: CASSLVAGAMAEQYF. The CDR3 DNA is TGTGCCAGCAGCTTAGTGGCCGGGGCGATGGCCGAGCAGTACTTC.